These 30 T cell receptor beta chains were all obtained from the same sample, sequenced in a study of T cells in women clearing cervical HPV infection. Generated by immunoSEQ multiplex PCR, the TCRdb table keeps only in-frame clones and is missing some. This sample's table has about 21,000 clones. Sequencing was carried out using blood buffy coat. The source is a woman between 18 and 69 years old with a cervical HPV16 infection that either progressed to CIN3+ or cleared (not recorded which).

For this clone: The read is 3 residues too short to cover the CDR3 end, so that end is filled in from the germline J gene. V and J are TRBV10-3 and TRBJ2-1, with 12 bases fitting TRBD2. V was pared by 11 bases and J by 5 bases, with 7 bases of the junction left unmatched. The CDR3 length is 14 residues. Germline values: CDR1 ENHRY, CDR2 SYGVKD. This CDR3 reads CASRLAGVNNEQFF. CDR3 bases read: TGTGCCTCCCGACTAGCGGGAGTTAACAATGAG.

On this clone: From the germline J gene comes the end of the CDR3, since the read stops 3 residues before it. This chain joins TRBV20-1 and TRBJ1-4; 8 bases map to TRBD1. The CDR3 totals 15 residues. CDR1 is DFQATT, CDR2 SNEGSKA, per germline (reference sequence). J was trimmed by 10 bases and V by 6 bases; bases with no gene match: 16. The CDR3 reads CSARTGLDGLGKLFF. The sequenced part of the CDR3 DNA is TGCAGTGCCCGGACAGGGCTAGATGGGCTCGGAAAA.

On this clone: Sequencing ends 3 residues short of the CDR3 end; the germline J gene provides the rest. The genes are TRBV19 and TRBJ1-2, with TRBD1 as a possible D gene (5 bases). This CDR3 is built from 13 residues. The germline V gene has CDR1 LNHDA and CDR2 SQIVND (reference sequence). The CDR3 DNA, read in part, is TGTGCCAGTAGTTTGACAGTGAACAATGAC. It specifies CASSLTVNND. The whole CDR3 region reads CASSLTVNNDYTF.

On this clone: Read coverage stops 3 residues before the CDR3 terminus; the germline J gene supplies the remainder. The chain couples TRBV20-1 to TRBJ1-4; TRBD1 matches 9 bases. The germline V gene encodes CDR1 DFQATT and CDR2 SNEGSKA (reference sequence). V gave up 4 bases and J gave up 4 bases; unmatched junction bases: 4. This CDR3 is 14 amino acids long. CDR3 bases read: TGCAGTGCTATTCCGGGACAGGGTAATGAAAAA. Amino acids: CSAIPGQGNEK. The full CDR3 is CSAIPGQGNEKLFF.

Comments on this clone: The read ends 3 residues early relative to the CDR3; the germline J gene fills the gap. The chain is built from TRBV20-1 and TRBJ2-7; TRBD1 might be the D (6 bases). V was clipped by 7 bases and J by 6 bases, with 16 bases between them. Per germline, CDR1 DFQATT and CDR2 SNEGSKA (reference sequence). There are 12 residues in the CDR3. CDR3 DNA (partial): TGCAGTGTCCGAAACCAGGGGCCCGAG. Translating it yields CSVRNQGPE. The whole CDR3 protein reads CSVRNQGPEQYF.

Note on this clone: The sequenced fragment ends 3 residues before the CDR3 boundary, so the rest is inferred from the germline J gene. The gene calls are TRBV5-1 and TRBJ2-7; tentative D call: TRBD1 (6 bases). The CDR3 is made up of 15 amino acids. Per germline, CDR1 SGHRS and CDR2 YFSETQ. The V gene lost 2 bases and the J gene lost 2 bases, with 14 bases spanning the gap. CDR3: CASSLSPRTAYEQYF. CDR3 bases read: TGCGCCAGCAGCTTAAGCCCCCGGACAGCCTACGAG.

CDR3 loop: CATSVGTALNQPQHF. The covered CDR3 bases are TGTGCCACCAGTGTGGGGACTGCTTTGAATCAGCCC. V gene TRBV24-1 combines with J gene TRBJ1-5; possibly TRBD1 for D (5 bases). The sequenced fragment ends 3 residues before the CDR3 boundary, so the rest is inferred from the germline J gene. The V gene lost 5 bases and the J gene lost 4 bases, with 14 bases spanning the gap. The CDR3 length is 15 residues. Germline CDR1 and CDR2: KGHDR and SFDVKD.

About this clone: The CDR3 end lies 3 residues beyond the end of the read and is filled in from the germline J gene. This chain joins TRBV6-2 or TRBV6-3 and TRBJ1-5; the D is unclear. Trimming shortened V by 5 bases and J by 3 bases, and 11 bases separated the two germline ends. Germline CDR1 is MNHEY and CDR2 is SVGEGT. The CDR3 contains 14 residues. CDR3 loop: CASSPRGLNQPQHF. The CDR3 DNA, read in part, is TGTGCCAGCAGTCCCCGTGGCCTCAATCAGCCC.

As concerns this clone: The read finishes 3 residues shy of the CDR3 end, and the germline J gene is used to complete it. This chain links TRBV29-1 with TRBJ1-1; TRBD1 is a possible D gene (5 bases). V shed 7 bases and J shed 3 bases, with 12 bases lying between them. This CDR3 has 12 residues. CDR1 is SQVTM, CDR2 ANQGSEA, per germline. Incomplete CDR3 DNA: TGCAGCGCCCAAAGGGGCGACACTGAA. It specifies CSAQRGDTE. The whole CDR3 is CSAQRGDTEAFF.

Remarks on this clone: The missing CDR3 end, 3 residues past where the read stops, is filled in from the germline J gene. This sequence joins TRBV7-9 and TRBJ2-1, with TRBD2 identical over 11 bases. CDR3 length: 15 amino acids. Germline V gives CDR1 SEHNR, CDR2 FQNEAQ (reference sequence). After removal of 5 bases from V and 8 bases from J, the junction contained 8 bases not matched to a gene. The sequenced part of the CDR3 DNA is TGTGCCAGCAGCACTAGGACTAGCGGGCAAGATGAG. It encodes CASSTRTSGQDE. The CDR3 as a whole reads CASSTRTSGQDEQFF.

As regards this clone: From the germline J gene comes the end of the CDR3, since the read stops 3 residues before it. The V gene is TRBV5-1, the J gene TRBJ2-1; D is perhaps TRBD1 (5 bases). Between the trimmed V and J ends, which lost 5 bases and 3 bases, there was a span of 9 bases. This CDR3 comprises 13 residues. The germline gives CDR1 SGHRS, CDR2 YFSETQ. CDR3 region: CASRTTGYNEQFF. The covered CDR3 bases are TGCGCCAGCAGAACTACAGGCTACAATGAG.

Notes on this clone: The CDR3 is cut off 3 residues early in the read; its end comes from the germline J gene. This rearrangement joins TRBV19 to TRBJ2-1; D uncertain. Germline CDR1 LNHDA, CDR2 SQIVND (reference sequence). This CDR3 region has 14 residues. V was trimmed by 3 bases and J by 5 bases, leaving 11 bases between them. The part of the CDR3 DNA that was read is TGTGCCAGTAGTATGTGGGCTATCGACAATGAG. Encoded protein: CASSMWAIDNE. The full CDR3 protein reads CASSMWAIDNEQFF.

For this clone: The CDR3 goes on 3 residues after the read ends, and that part is filled in from the germline J gene. The rearrangement links TRBV28 to TRBJ1-6; D is undetermined. The CDR3 runs to 14 residues. V was clipped by 2 bases and J by 9 bases, with 11 bases between them. In germline, CDR1 is MDHEN, CDR2 SYDVKM. The CDR3 is CASSLQRGISPLHF. The sequenced part of the CDR3 DNA is TGTGCCAGCAGTTTACAGCGAGGAATTTCACCC.

CDR3 sequence reads: CASSQRTGGWNEQFF. The sequenced part of the CDR3 DNA is TGTGCCAGCAGCCAACGGACAGGGGGCTGGAATGAG. The chain employs TRBV27 and TRBJ2-1; 11 nucleotides agree with TRBD1. Read data end 3 residues before the CDR3 end; the end is taken from the germline J gene. Germline V gives CDR1 MNHEY, CDR2 SMNVEV (reference sequence). The CDR3 extends over 15 amino acids. With V trimmed by 6 bases and J by 7 bases, 8 bases remained unmatched.

Turning to this clone: The read ends 3 residues shy of where the CDR3 ends; the end is completed using the germline J gene. The rearrangement joins TRBV6-1 to TRBJ2-5; a possible D gene is TRBD1 (5 bases). CDR3 length equals 17 residues. Germline assignment: CDR1 MNHNS and CDR2 SASEGT. Trimming left V 2 bases short and J 4 bases short, with 20 bases between. CDR3 bases read: TGTGCCAGCAGTGAATCATTCAGGGTTTCAGTTTTAGAGACC. Its protein is CASSESFRVSVLET. The entire CDR3 reads CASSESFRVSVLETQYF.

About this clone: The CDR3 goes on 3 residues after the read ends, and that part is filled in from the germline J gene. V and J are TRBV30 and TRBJ2-3, with 12 bases identical to TRBD2. V shed 3 bases, J shed 1 base, and the junction held 2 bases outside the gene matches. The CDR3 length is 15 residues. The V gene's germline CDR1 is GTSNPN and CDR2 SVGIG (reference sequence). CDR3 in amino acids: CAWRLAGGGTDTQYF. The sequenced CDR3 bases are TGTGCCTGGAGACTAGCGGGAGGAGGCACAGATACG.

In the case of this clone: The CDR3 extends 3 residues past the end of the read, so its final part is completed from the germline J gene. This sequence joins TRBV6-2 or TRBV6-3 and TRBJ2-7, with D maybe TRBD2 (5 bases). Trimming stripped 5 bases from V and 0 bases from J, with 11 bases between. Germline V lookup: CDR1 MNHEY, CDR2 SVGEGT. This CDR3 contains 14 residues. The CDR3 reads CASSRTGSSYEQYF. Partial CDR3 DNA: TGTGCCAGCAGTCGGACGGGGAGCTCCTACGAG.

Of note for this clone: The CDR3 end is not reached by the read, which stops 3 residues before it; the germline J gene fills it in. This chain uses TRBV19 with TRBJ2-7; 10 bases align to TRBD1. CDR1 is LNHDA, CDR2 SQIVND, per germline (reference sequence). This CDR3 comprises 15 residues. J was trimmed by 2 bases and V by 4 bases; bases with no gene match: 5. CDR3 DNA, as far as it was read: TGTGCCAGTAGTAGGGCCGGGACAGGGGCCTACGAG. This gives the protein CASSRAGTGAYE. The entire CDR3 is CASSRAGTGAYEQYF.

Worth noting for this clone: Read sequence stops 3 residues before the CDR3 end, and the germline J gene provides the missing end. The chain recombines TRBV10-3 with TRBJ1-3; D remains unclear. The CDR3 covers 15 residues. CDR1 is ENHRY, CDR2 SYGVKD, per germline. V shed 8 bases and J shed 0 bases, with 14 bases lying between them. The sequenced CDR3 bases are TGTGCCATCGCTAGGTCGTCTGACTCTGGAAACACC. This sequence encodes CAIARSSDSGNT. In full, the CDR3 is CAIARSSDSGNTIYF.

For this clone: The CDR3 extends 3 residues past the end of the read, so its final part is completed from the germline J gene. The chain is built from TRBV12-3 or TRBV12-4 and TRBJ2-2; 7 bases match TRBD2. After removal of 5 bases from V and 9 bases from J, the junction contained 9 bases not matched to a gene. The CDR3 is 14 residues long. CDR3 protein: CASSPLADLRELFF. The CDR3 bases that were read are TGTGCCAGCAGTCCTCTAGCGGACCTCCGGGAG.

About this clone itself: The CDR3 goes on 3 residues after the read ends, and that part is filled in from the germline J gene. The chain has TRBV19 and TRBJ2-2; 10 nucleotides agree with TRBD1. Germline CDR1 is LNHDA and CDR2 is SQIVND (reference sequence). This CDR3 has 16 amino acids. The CDR3 spells CASSPGQGRLDEKLFF. CDR3 DNA (partial): TGTGCCAGTAGTCCGGGACAGGGGAGGTTGGATGAAAAG.

In regard to this clone: The read falls 3 residues short of the CDR3 end, and the missing part is taken from the germline J gene. This sequence joins TRBV7-2 and TRBJ2-3; D is uncertain. This CDR3 comprises 12 residues. V was clipped by 1 base and J by 8 bases, with 7 bases between them. Germline V gives CDR1 SGHTA, CDR2 FQGNSA. This CDR3 is CASSLDLGTQYF. The DNA read from the CDR3 is TGTGCCAGCAGCTTAGACCTCGGTACG.

The DNA read from the CDR3 is TGTGCCACCAGCAGAGATCCCGGGGGGGCTACG. Translating it yields CATSRDPGGAT. The full-length CDR3 reads as CATSRDPGGATQYF. The chain links TRBV15 to TRBJ2-3; 8 bases are shared with TRBD2. The read halts 3 residues ahead of the CDR3 end, with the missing end drawn from the germline J gene. The junction had 4 bases not matched to a gene; V was cut back by 0 bases and J by 8 bases. The CDR3 covers 14 residues. Per the germline V gene, CDR1 is LNHNV and CDR2 is YYDKDF (reference sequence).

About this clone itself: Coverage ceases 3 residues before the CDR3 finishes, and the germline J gene fills in the end. The chain joins TRBV18 to TRBJ2-3, with 9 bases that match TRBD2. The ends lost 4 bases at V and 3 bases at J; junction bases unmatched: 5. The CDR3 totals 15 residues. Germline loops: CDR1 KGHSH, CDR2 LQKENI. The CDR3 loop is CASSLAGGPTDTQYF. CDR3 DNA, as far as it was read: TGTGCCAGCTCACTGGCGGGAGGGCCGACAGATACG. Combining the CDR3 with reference TRBV18 and TRBJ2-3 gives the whole variable domain NAGVMQNPRHLVRRRGQEARLRCSPMKGHSHVYWYRQLPEEGLKFMVYLQKENIIDESGMPKERFSAEFPKEGPSILRIQQVVRGDSAAYFCASSLAGGPTDTQYFGPGTRLTVL.

In regard to this clone: The read terminates 3 residues before the CDR3 end, so the remaining end is supplied by the germline J gene. J is TRBJ2-3 and V is TRBV5-1; D not resolved. The CDR3 is made up of 15 amino acids. The germline V and J ends were trimmed by 2 bases and 2 bases, with 12 bases remaining between them. Germline CDR1 SGHRS, CDR2 YFSETQ. This chain's CDR3 is CASSLVEAFTDTQYF. The covered CDR3 bases are TGCGCCAGCAGCTTAGTAGAAGCCTTCACAGATACG.

Of note for this clone: The CDR3 end lies 3 residues beyond the end of the read and is filled in from the germline J gene. V is TRBV2 and J is TRBJ2-5; 12 nucleotides match TRBD1. Unmatched junction bases numbered 12, after V lost 8 bases and J lost 2 bases. Germline CDR1 and CDR2: SNHLY and FYNNEI. The CDR3 totals 17 residues. CDR3 sequence: CASGGTGGARRQETQYF. The covered CDR3 bases are TGTGCCAGCGGCGGGACAGGGGGCGCGAGGAGGCAAGAGACC.

Comments on this clone: The CDR3 goes on 3 residues after the read ends, and that part is filled in from the germline J gene. V and J are TRBV18 and TRBJ1-1; 7 bases are a match to TRBD1. The V gene's germline CDR1 is KGHSH and CDR2 LQKENI. Germline trimming cut 0 bases from V and 0 bases from J; bases unmatched to any gene: 1. This CDR3 contains 15 residues. The CDR3: CASSPPTGLNTEAFF. The CDR3 DNA, read in part, is TGTGCCAGCTCACCACCGACAGGGTTGAACACTGAA.

The sequenced part of the CDR3 DNA is TGCAGTGCCACGAGGATGTATACCGGGGAGACC. Amino acids: CSATRMYTGET. The whole CDR3 reads CSATRMYTGETQYF. V gene TRBV20-1 combines with J gene TRBJ2-5; D not resolved. The read ends 3 residues before the CDR3 terminus; that terminus is restored from the germline J gene. V was clipped by 6 bases and J by 5 bases, with 19 bases between them. The CDR3 is 14 amino acids. Germline-derived CDR1 and CDR2 are DFQATT and SNEGSKA (reference sequence).

Worth noting for this clone: The CDR3 end lies 3 residues beyond the end of the read and is filled in from the germline J gene. The chain joins TRBV10-3 to TRBJ2-5; TRBD2 aligns across 13 bases. Germline lookup yields CDR1 ENHRY and CDR2 SYGVKD. With 2 bases clipped from V and 1 base from J, the junction kept 1 base outside the gene matches. The CDR3 runs to 16 residues. Partial CDR3 DNA: TGTGCCATCAGTGAGGGGACTAGCGGGGCCCAAGAGACC. This codes for CAISEGTSGAQET. The complete CDR3 protein is CAISEGTSGAQETQYF.

Notes on this clone: Coverage ceases 3 residues before the CDR3 finishes, and the germline J gene fills in the end. V and J are TRBV7-7 and TRBJ1-1, with no clear D. The CDR3 runs 13 residues. The germline V and J ends were trimmed by 3 bases and 1 base, with 6 bases remaining between them. From germline, CDR1 is SSHAT and CDR2 FNYEAQ (reference sequence). CDR3 bases read: TGTGCCAGCAGCTTTGACAAGAACACTGAA. As protein: CASSFDKNTE. The whole CDR3 is CASSFDKNTEAFF.